This TCR beta chain emerged from a study of T cell responses to AZD1222 COVID-19 vaccine. Notes on the study in general: Once two AZD1222 doses were given, Spike-specific TCR breadth and depth went up.

A word on this clone: Its target is not known.

The protocol was immunoSEQ multiplex PCR, while the TCRdb copy is restricted to in-frame clones and leaves out a portion. The sample has about 150,000 clones, approximately 88% seen once; the top ten hold approximately 1%. Looked up from germline, CDR1 is SGHNT and CDR2 is YYREEE (reference sequence). After removal of 4 bases from V and 3 bases from J, the junction contained 4 bases not matched to a gene. The CDR3 sequence is 14 residues long. This sample comprised peripheral blood, obtained 28 days after the second AZD1222 dose. The rearrangement links TRBV5-4 to TRBJ1-5, with TRBD1 identical over 7 bases. This receptor was identified in an adult who received the AZD1222 COVID-19 vaccine. CDR3 DNA sequence: TGTGCCAGCAGCCCCGGGACAGACAATCAGCCCCAGCATTTT. Translation: CASSPGTDNQPQHF.